Following are 28 T cell receptor beta chains from one sample sequenced in a study of T-cell reconstitution after alpha-beta-depleted transplantation in children. A library of TCRbeta sequences, prepared with unique molecular identifiers, was generated. TCRdb re-analysed the PCR reads in MiXCR, keeping a single row per CDR3 protein. Of around 580,000 distinct CDR3 sequences listed, more than 20% are singletons. Source: PBMCs, mostly from graft donor cells, taken 360 days after TCRalphabeta/CD19-depleted stem cell transplant. The receptor set was obtained from a boy under two years old who had a stem cell transplant for acute myeloid leukemia, so the T cells may come from the graft donor.

This clonotype was detected many times. This chain connects TRBV6-1 to TRBJ2-7, with D uncertain. With 5 bases removed from V and 3 bases from J, the gap between germline ends came to 17 bases. The CDR3 runs 15 residues. In germline, CDR1 is MNHNS, CDR2 SASEGT. The DNA of the CDR3 is TGTGCCAGCAGTCCTAAATGGACGGTTAGCTACGAGCAGTACTTC. It is translated as CASSPKWTVSYEQYF.

The chain is built from TRBV20-1 and TRBJ1-1; 7 nucleotides agree with TRBD1. The CDR3 has 14 residues. V was pared by 6 bases and J by 3 bases, with 10 bases of the junction left unmatched. CDR1 is DFQATT and CDR2 is SNEGSKA in the germline V gene (reference sequence). CDR3 sequence reads: CSAARQGAHTEAFF. Here the CDR3 DNA reads TGCAGTGCAGCAAGACAGGGTGCGCACACTGAAGCTTTCTTT.

V is TRBV7-6 and J is TRBJ2-1; 9 positions agree with TRBD2. CDR3 length: 16 amino acids. With 6 bases clipped from V and 8 bases from J, the junction kept 14 bases outside the gene matches. CDR1 is SGHVS, CDR2 FNYEAQ, per germline. The CDR3 is CASSPQGRGGRHEQFF. In DNA, the CDR3 is TGTGCCAGCAGTCCGCAAGGGCGGGGGGGTAGACATGAGCAGTTCTTC.

This clonotype came up many times. The genes are TRBV3-1 and TRBJ2-1, with 9 bases identical to TRBD2. V lost 3 bases and J lost 9; bases outside the gene matches: 9. CDR3 length: 15 residues. Germline CDR1 reads LGHDT; CDR2 reads YNNKEL (reference sequence). The CDR3 nucleotides are TGTGCCAGCAGCCAGGTTGGTCTAGCGGGGACTGAGCAGTTCTTC. Its translation is CASSQVGLAGTEQFF.

The chain uses TRBV4-3 and TRBJ1-2; unclear D gene. The CDR3 sequence is 15 residues long. V lost 1 base and J 5 bases, leaving 14 bases between the germline ends. Germline V gives CDR1 LGHNA, CDR2 YSLEER. CDR3 bases: TGCGCCAGCAGCCAAGGAGCGGGCCTAGCGTATGGCTACACCTTC. Encoded protein: CASSQGAGLAYGYTF.

In this sample, this clonotype turned up many times. The V gene is TRBV4-1, the J gene TRBJ2-7; the D is unclear. The CDR3 is 14 amino acids. The V and J ends lost 3 bases and 2 bases respectively, with 11 bases between them. Germline V CDR1 and CDR2: MGHRA, YSYEKL. The CDR3: CASSQSFGAYEQYF. The CDR3 bases are TGCGCCAGCAGCCAGAGTTTTGGAGCCTACGAGCAGTACTTC.

This clonotype was seen only a few times. This chain links TRBV20-1 with TRBJ2-7, with a weak D call TRBD2 (5 bases). V was pared by 2 bases and J by 6 bases, with 8 bases between. Germline CDR1 DFQATT, CDR2 SNEGSKA (reference sequence). The CDR3 contains 11 residues. This CDR3 reads CSARRGAEQYF. The CDR3 nucleotides are TGCAGTGCTAGACGGGGAGCCGAGCAGTACTTC.

This clonotype has a count of ten or more. This chain joins TRBV13 and TRBJ2-7; D is unresolved. The ends were cut back, 5 bases at V and 5 bases at J, with 13 bases in the middle. Germline V gene lookup returns CDR1 PRHDT and CDR2 FYEKMQ (reference sequence). The CDR3 totals 13 residues. The CDR3 loop is CASSIGPQNEQYF. In DNA, the CDR3 is TGTGCCAGCAGCATCGGGCCTCAGAACGAGCAGTACTTC.

This chain joins TRBV5-6 and TRBJ2-5; no definite D call. Trimming stripped 3 bases from V and 4 bases from J, with 16 bases between. Germline CDR1 SGHDT, CDR2 YYEEEE. CDR3 length equals 15 residues. The CDR3 loop reads CASSSGYAPRETQYF. CDR3 coding DNA: TGTGCCAGCAGCTCTGGGTATGCCCCTCGAGAGACCCAGTACTTC.

The V and J genes are TRBV10-3 and TRBJ2-7; the match to TRBD2 covers 7 bases. V lost 8 bases to trimming and J lost 2 bases; unmatched junction nucleotides: 15. CDR3 length: 16 residues. CDR1 ENHRY and CDR2 SYGVKD come from the germline V gene. The CDR3 reads CAICPGGLSLPYEQYF. The CDR3 DNA is TGTGCCATCTGCCCGGGGGGACTGAGTCTACCCTACGAGCAGTACTTC.

This clonotype was counted ten times or more. The chain uses TRBV7-4 and TRBJ2-2; 11 bases line up with TRBD2. The length of the CDR3 is 16 residues. J gave up 1 base and V 5 bases, and 3 bases lay outside the gene matches. Germline V lookup: CDR1 SGHVT, CDR2 SQSDAQ. The CDR3 protein is CASSRGTSGNTGELFF. CDR3 bases: TGTGCCAGCAGCCGCGGGACTAGCGGGAACACCGGGGAGCTGTTTTTT.

The table lists this clonotype with a few counts. The chain carries TRBV12-3 or TRBV12-4 and TRBJ2-7; TRBD2 might be the D (7 bases). The CDR3 runs 17 residues. With 3 bases removed from V and 0 bases from J, the gap between germline ends came to 18 bases. This CDR3 is CASSLGGGRGLSYEQYF. CDR3 nucleotide sequence: TGTGCCAGCAGTTTGGGGGGGGGGCGGGGGCTCTCCTACGAGCAGTACTTC.

V is TRBV3-1 and J is TRBJ1-1, with a tentative D call TRBD1 (6 bases). The V gene's germline CDR1 is LGHDT and CDR2 YNNKEL (reference sequence). Trimming removed 1 base from V and 3 bases from J, with 18 bases in between. The CDR3 loop spans 17 amino acids. The CDR3 sequence is CASSQVTPRGADTEAFF. The CDR3 DNA is TGTGCCAGCAGCCAAGTTACCCCCCGGGGGGCGGACACTGAAGCTTTCTTT.

This clonotype has only a few counts. J is TRBJ2-1 and V is TRBV28; D unresolved. V was pared by 4 bases and J by 0 bases, with 13 bases between. CDR3 length equals 16 residues. Germline lookup yields CDR1 MDHEN and CDR2 SYDVKM. CDR3 nucleotide sequence: TGTGCCAGCAGTTCCATAGAAGGGCACTCCTACAATGAGCAGTTCTTC. Amino acid sequence: CASSSIEGHSYNEQFF.

In its sample, this clonotype was seen a few times. The chain combines TRBV6-5 with TRBJ2-1; 14 bases match TRBD2. Trimming took 2 bases from V and 14 from J; bases not matched to a gene: 5. This CDR3 contains 14 residues. The germline CDR1 and CDR2 sequences are MNHEY and SVGAGI. Here the CDR3 reads CASSYGTSGGSEFF. The DNA for the CDR3 is TGTGCCAGCAGTTACGGGACTAGCGGGGGATCAGAGTTCTTC.

This clonotype was counted at least ten times. The chain couples TRBV2 to TRBJ2-1; D is ambiguous. The V and J ends lost 8 bases and 8 bases respectively, with 7 bases between them. This CDR3 is built from 10 residues. The germline gives CDR1 SNHLY, CDR2 FYNNEI. The DNA of the CDR3 is TGTGCCAGCGCCGGACATGAGCAGTTCTTC. This encodes CASAGHEQFF.

The sample holds many counts of this clonotype. The V and J genes are TRBV5-1 and TRBJ2-7, with D perhaps matching TRBD2 (5 bases). CDR3 length equals 13 residues. V gave up 6 bases and J gave up 2 bases, with 12 bases separating them. Germline CDR1 and CDR2: SGHRS and YFSETQ. The CDR3 protein is CASNSGSTYEQYF. CDR3 in DNA: TGCGCCAGCAATTCGGGATCGACCTACGAGCAGTACTTC.

Many counts were recorded for this clonotype. The chain uses TRBV29-1 and TRBJ1-5; D remains ambiguous. This CDR3 region has 13 residues. Deletions cut 4 bases from V and 1 base from J, with 8 bases between. The germline CDR1 and CDR2 sequences are SQVTM and ANQGSEA. CDR3 sequence: CSVAWGSNQPQHF. The CDR3 DNA sequence: TGCAGCGTTGCCTGGGGAAGCAATCAGCCCCAGCATTTT. Supplemented by reference TRBV29-1 and TRBJ1-5, the full variable domain reads SAVISQKPSRDICQRGTSLTIQCQVDSQVTMMFWYRQQPGQSLTLIATANQGSEATYESGFVIDKFPISRPNLTFSTLTVSNMSPEDSSIYLCSVAWGSNQPQHFGDGTRLSIL.

This clonotype appeared many times. The rearrangement uses TRBV4-1 and TRBJ2-3, with D possibly TRBD1 on 5 matching bases. V lost 4 bases and J lost 0, with 8 bases in between. Germline CDR1 reads MGHRA; CDR2 reads YSYEKL. This CDR3 has 14 amino acids. The CDR3 DNA is TGCGCCAGCAGCCCAAGACAGAGCACAGATACGCAGTATTTT. As protein: CASSPRQSTDTQYF.

This clonotype was seen more than once but under ten times. This rearrangement joins TRBV18 to TRBJ2-5, with unresolved D. V was cut by 5 bases and J by 3 bases, with 7 bases left in between. CDR3 length equals 12 residues. Germline V lookup: CDR1 KGHSH, CDR2 LQKENI. CDR3 in DNA: TGTGCCAGCTCATCAGGAAAAGAGACCCAGTACTTC. This encodes CASSSGKETQYF.

This clonotype was counted ten times or more. The rearrangement links TRBV29-1 to TRBJ2-1; tentatively, D is TRBD2 (6 bases). Germline values: CDR1 SQVTM, CDR2 ANQGSEA. The CDR3 length is 12 residues. Trimming pared 4 bases from V and 2 bases from J, leaving 6 bases between. CDR3 loop: CSVGGAYNEQFF. The CDR3 coding sequence is TGCAGCGTTGGGGGGGCCTACAATGAGCAGTTCTTC.

This chain uses TRBV7-2 with TRBJ2-2, with D uncertain. The CDR3 is 14 amino acids. Trimming took off 1 base at V and 6 bases at J, with 9 bases between the two ends. Looked up from germline, CDR1 is SGHTA and CDR2 is FQGNSA. The CDR3 protein is CASSLGASSGELFF. The CDR3 DNA reads TGTGCCAGCAGCTTAGGGGCTTCGTCCGGGGAGCTGTTTTTT.

The J gene is TRBJ2-3, the V gene TRBV6-2 or TRBV6-3; the match to TRBD2 covers 10 bases. The CDR3 consists of 20 residues. Per germline, CDR1 MNHEY and CDR2 SVGEGT. After removal of 6 bases from V and 2 bases from J, the junction contained 20 bases not matched to a gene. The CDR3 region is CASSGSGQASGGLVTDTQYF. Here the CDR3 DNA reads TGTGCCAGCAGCGGGTCGGGACAGGCTAGCGGGGGCCTGGTCACAGATACGCAGTATTTT.

This chain uses TRBV11-2 with TRBJ2-1; the D is unclear. CDR1 and CDR2 (germline): SGHAT, FQNNGV. V lost 5 bases and J lost 8, with 16 bases in between. The CDR3 consists of 14 residues. The CDR3, as DNA: TGTGCCAGCAGCCCCGGCTTCGGACGCCATGAGCAGTTCTTC. This translates into CASSPGFGRHEQFF.

The chain carries TRBV25-1 and TRBJ2-6; D is unclear. Deletions cut 3 bases from V and 2 bases from J, with 8 bases between. Germline CDR1 MGHDK, CDR2 SYGVNS. This CDR3 is built from 15 residues. The CDR3 sequence: CASSDRLAGANVLTF. CDR3 nucleotide sequence: TGTGCCAGCAGTGACCGTCTTGCTGGGGCCAACGTCCTGACTTTC.

In this sample, this clonotype turned up many times. This chain connects TRBV29-1 to TRBJ2-7; 9 bases align to TRBD1. The germline gives CDR1 SQVTM, CDR2 ANQGSEA. This CDR3 has 12 residues. Losses at the gene ends were 3 bases for V and 5 bases for J; bases not matched to a gene: 2. CDR3 loop: CSVEGQGNEQYV. CDR3 DNA sequence: TGCAGCGTTGAGGGACAGGGCAACGAGCAGTACGTC.

Only a few counts were recorded for this clonotype. The gene calls are TRBV7-8 and TRBJ2-1; TRBD1 or TRBD2 may be the D gene (5 bases each). The CDR3 is made up of 13 amino acids. The V gene's germline CDR1 is SGHVS and CDR2 FQNEAQ. The V end lost 3 bases, the J end lost 7 bases, and 10 bases lay between the germline ends. The CDR3 coding sequence is TGTGCCAGCAGCTTCGGGACGCCTAATGAGCAGTTCTTC. Its translation: CASSFGTPNEQFF. Combining the CDR3 with reference TRBV7-8 and TRBJ2-1 gives the whole variable domain GAGVSQSPRYKVAKRGQDVALRCDPISGHVSLFWYQQALGQGPEFLTYFQNEAQLDKSGLPSDRFFAERPEGSVSTLKIQRTQQEDSAVYLCASSFGTPNEQFFGPGTRLTVL.

The chain has TRBV2 and TRBJ1-5, with no clear D. Germline V lookup: CDR1 SNHLY, CDR2 FYNNEI. V lost 4 bases and J lost 9, with 10 bases in between. The CDR3 extends over 12 amino acids. CDR3 sequence reads: CASSAGVGPQHF. In DNA, the CDR3 is TGTGCCAGCAGTGCTGGGGTGGGGCCCCAGCATTTT.